This T cell receptor (beta chain) was sequenced during a study of cytomegalovirus exposure and HLA in healthy donors. General study points: Later on, an analysis found that several of the most significant clusters appeared to be linked to common viral pathogens, which included parvovirus B19. Certain sequence variants were highly shared and formed a cluster, and this cluster was likely a sequencing artifact.

V was trimmed by 6 bases and J by 1 base, leaving 9 bases between them. The CDR3 contains 12 residues. The germline gives CDR1 SQVTM, CDR2 ANQGSEA. A remark on this clone: Antigen unknown.

The PCR had 60 Vbeta and 13 Jbeta primers. Generated by immunoSEQ multiplex PCR, the TCRdb table keeps only in-frame clones and is missing some. The sample holds about 31,000 clones. The clonotype originates from a female donor in good health and CMV-seronegative. The chain joins TRBV29-1 to TRBJ1-2; D not resolved. The sample comprised PBMCs. Written as DNA, the CDR3 is TGCAGCGTAGCCGTCTATAACTATGGCTACACCTTC. This codes for CSVAVYNYGYTF.